This T cell receptor (beta chain) was sequenced in a study of blood T cells in healthy people across ages. Study-wide results and caveats: Getting older went along with TCR beta diversity per million T cells dropping roughly linearly.

Primed by a sample-barcoded 5' primer and a J-beta primer mix, a second PCR proceeded for roughly 6 to 12 cycles. In TCRdb, the 5' RACE reads were re-called with MiXCR into one record per CDR3 protein. The table shows some 1.6 million distinct CDR3 sequences, with about 31% occurring only once. In germline, CDR1 is KGHSY, CDR2 FQNENV. The CDR3 sequence is 14 residues long. Trimming left V 2 bases short and J 8 bases short, with 13 bases between. Turning to this clonotype: Its antigen is unknown.

Material for sequencing was blood. This receptor was obtained from a woman in her thirties in good health. The V call is TRBV16, the J call TRBJ2-4, with D perhaps being TRBD1 or TRBD2 (5 bases each). This CDR3 is CASSQGGVGDIQYF. DNA for the CDR3: TGTGCCAGCAGCCAAGGGGGAGTAGGTGACATTCAGTACTTC.